Listed here are 9 T cell receptor beta chains from one sample, sequenced in a study of cytomegalovirus exposure and HLA in healthy donors. Primers: 60 Vbeta forward and 13 Jbeta reverse. Clones were sequenced by immunoSEQ multiplex PCR, and TCRdb holds only the in-frame ones, with some missing. Among around 170,000 clones listed, around 80% were seen once. Input material: PBMCs. These receptors were obtained from a woman aged 40 to 55 in good health and CMV-seronegative.

This chain uses TRBV11-2 with TRBJ2-1; 9 bases line up with TRBD2. Germline trimming cut 6 bases from V and 7 bases from J; bases unmatched to any gene: 22. The CDR3 spans 19 residues. Per the germline V gene, CDR1 is SGHAT and CDR2 is FQNNGV. This chain's CDR3 is CASSFPLGSGRSSVNEQFF. DNA for the CDR3: TGTGCCAGCAGTTTCCCTTTGGGTAGCGGGAGATCATCAGTTAATGAGCAGTTCTTC.

The chain employs TRBV27 and TRBJ2-3, with 7 bases identical to TRBD2. The germline V gene encodes CDR1 MNHEY and CDR2 SMNVEV (reference sequence). The V gene end was trimmed by 1 base and the J gene end by 5 bases; junction bases not matched to a gene: 18. This CDR3 spans 19 amino acids. The CDR3 DNA reads as TGTGCCAGCAGTTTATTGGGTGGGTCGGGGGAGGGCCGGGGAGATACGCAGTATTTT. As protein: CASSLLGGSGEGRGDTQYF.

This clone occurred a few times. This specimen includes other DNA sequences encoding the same CDR3. V usage is TRBV4-2 and J usage is TRBJ1-1, with no clear D. Germline CDR1 LGHNA, CDR2 YNFKEQ. With 1 base removed from V and 4 bases from J, the gap between germline ends came to 16 bases. This CDR3 is 16 amino acids long. In nucleotides, the CDR3 is TGTGCCAGCAGCCAAGGGGAGGGTTTAGGTGGCACTGAAGCTTTCTTT. Its translation is CASSQGEGLGGTEAFF.

The chain combines TRBV5-4 with TRBJ1-1; D gene ambiguous. The CDR3 has 15 residues. V dropped 5 bases and J dropped 6 bases, with 20 bases sitting between them. CDR1 SGHNT and CDR2 YYREEE come from the germline V gene (reference sequence). The CDR3 region has the DNA TGTGCCAGCAGGTCCGGGGAGGGTTTGCGGGCTGAAGCTTTCTTT. This translates into CASRSGEGLRAEAFF.

The CDR3 DNA is TGTGCCAGCAGTTACTTCCCCCTACGAACCAATGAGCAGTTCTTC. Translation: CASSYFPLRTNEQFF. The genes are TRBV6-5 and TRBJ2-1; D is unclear. The CDR3 extends over 15 amino acids. The germline CDR1 and CDR2 sequences are MNHEY and SVGAGI. V lost 1 base, J lost 6 bases, and 13 bases lay in between.

This clone has only a few counts. V gene TRBV4-1 combines with J gene TRBJ1-2; D is uncertain. Between the trimmed V and J ends, which lost 1 base and 3 bases, there was a span of 15 bases. The CDR3 runs to 16 residues. The V gene's germline CDR1 is MGHRA and CDR2 YSYEKL. As DNA, the CDR3 is TGCGCCAGCAGCCAAGGACCGGGTGCGGGCTACTATGGCTACACCTTC. Its translation: CASSQGPGAGYYGYTF.

The genes are TRBV6-1 and TRBJ2-5; TRBD1 is a possible D gene (5 bases). TRBJ2-7 explains the end of the DNA better; the J call may be wrong. CDR3 size: 13 residues. Per germline, CDR1 MNHNS and CDR2 SASEGT. For the CDR3, the DNA is TGTGCCACGCCAGGGCCCCGGGCGGCCGAGCAGTACTTC. Its translation is CATPGPRAAEQYF.

The chain couples TRBV5-6 to TRBJ1-5; D unresolved. The length of the CDR3 is 15 residues. Trimming cost V 0 bases and J 0 bases, with 7 bases left between them. Germline V gene lookup returns CDR1 SGHDT and CDR2 YYEEEE. CDR3 loop: CASSLALNSNQPQHF. CDR3 coding DNA: TGTGCCAGCAGCTTGGCTCTTAATAGCAATCAGCCCCAGCATTTT. Combining the CDR3 with reference TRBV5-6 and TRBJ1-5 gives the whole variable domain DAGVTQSPTHLIKTRGQQVTLRCSPKSGHDTVSWYQQALGQGPQFIFQYYEEEERQRGNFPDRFSGHQFPNYSSELNVNALLLGDSALYLCASSLALNSNQPQHFGDGTRLSIL.

This chain joins TRBV5-1 and TRBJ1-3; 8 bases map to TRBD1. This CDR3 contains 15 residues. The germline gives CDR1 SGHRS, CDR2 YFSETQ. V shed 1 base, J shed 2 bases, and the junction held 2 bases outside the gene matches. CDR3 residues: CASSLQGATGNTIYF. DNA of the CDR3: TGCGCCAGCAGCTTGCAGGGGGCAACTGGAAACACCATATATTTT.